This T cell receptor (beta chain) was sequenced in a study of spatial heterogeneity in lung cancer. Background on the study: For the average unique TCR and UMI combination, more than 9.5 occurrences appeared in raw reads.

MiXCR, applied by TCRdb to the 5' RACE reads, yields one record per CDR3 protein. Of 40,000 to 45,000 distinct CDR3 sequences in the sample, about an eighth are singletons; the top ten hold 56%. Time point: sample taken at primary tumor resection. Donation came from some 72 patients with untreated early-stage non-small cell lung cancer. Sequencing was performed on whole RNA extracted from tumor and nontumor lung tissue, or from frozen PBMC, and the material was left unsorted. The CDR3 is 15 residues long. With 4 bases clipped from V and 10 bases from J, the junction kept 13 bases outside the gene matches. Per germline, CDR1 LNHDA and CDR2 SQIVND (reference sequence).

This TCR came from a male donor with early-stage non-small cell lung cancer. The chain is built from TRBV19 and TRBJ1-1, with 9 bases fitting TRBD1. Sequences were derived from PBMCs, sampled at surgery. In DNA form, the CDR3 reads TGTGCCAGTAGTACATGGGACAGGGTTTTGCGGGGAGCTTTCTTT. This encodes CASSTWDRVLRGAFF.